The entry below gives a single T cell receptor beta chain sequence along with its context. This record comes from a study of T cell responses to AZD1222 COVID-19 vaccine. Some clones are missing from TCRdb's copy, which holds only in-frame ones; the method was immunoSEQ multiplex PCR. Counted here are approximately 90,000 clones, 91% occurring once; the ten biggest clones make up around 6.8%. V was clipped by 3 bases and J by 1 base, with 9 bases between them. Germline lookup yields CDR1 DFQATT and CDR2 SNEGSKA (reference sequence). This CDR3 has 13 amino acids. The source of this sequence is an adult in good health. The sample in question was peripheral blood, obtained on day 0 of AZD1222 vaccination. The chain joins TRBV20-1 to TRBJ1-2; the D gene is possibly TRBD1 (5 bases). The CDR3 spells CSASRGLNYGYTF. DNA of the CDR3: TGCAGTGCTAGTCGGGGACTTAACTATGGCTACACCTTC.